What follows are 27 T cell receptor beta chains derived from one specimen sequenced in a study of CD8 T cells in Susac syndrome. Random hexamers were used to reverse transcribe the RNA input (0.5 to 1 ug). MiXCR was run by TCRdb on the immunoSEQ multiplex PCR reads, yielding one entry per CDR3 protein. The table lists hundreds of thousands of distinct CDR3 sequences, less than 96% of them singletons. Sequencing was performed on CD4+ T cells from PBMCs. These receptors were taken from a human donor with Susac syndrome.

CDR3 sequence: CASVSPRRKAFF. In nucleotides, the CDR3 is TGTGCCAGCGTATCACCCAGACGTAAAGCTTTCTTT. The chain joins TRBV12-3 or TRBV12-4 to TRBJ1-1; D not certain. V was cut by 8 bases and J by 9 bases, with 16 bases left in between. The CDR3 consists of 12 residues.

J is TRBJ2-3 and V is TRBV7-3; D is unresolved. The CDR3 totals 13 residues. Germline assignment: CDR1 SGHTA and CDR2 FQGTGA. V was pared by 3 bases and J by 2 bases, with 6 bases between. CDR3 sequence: CASSFNPTDTQYF. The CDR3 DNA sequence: TGTGCCAGCAGCTTCAACCCCACAGATACGCAGTATTTT.

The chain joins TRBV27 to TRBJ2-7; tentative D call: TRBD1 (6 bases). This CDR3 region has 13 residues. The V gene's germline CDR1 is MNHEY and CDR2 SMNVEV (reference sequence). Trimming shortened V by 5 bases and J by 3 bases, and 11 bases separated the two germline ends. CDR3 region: CASSHDRNYEQYF. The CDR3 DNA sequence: TGTGCCAGCAGTCACGACAGGAACTACGAGCAGTACTTC.

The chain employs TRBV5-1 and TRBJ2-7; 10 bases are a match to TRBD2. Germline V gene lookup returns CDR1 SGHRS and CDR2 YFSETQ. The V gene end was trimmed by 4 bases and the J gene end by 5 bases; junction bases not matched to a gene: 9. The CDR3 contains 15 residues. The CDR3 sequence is CASSGTSGVTNEQYF. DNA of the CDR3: TGCGCCAGCAGCGGAACTAGCGGGGTTACGAACGAGCAGTACTTC.

The CDR3 DNA follows: TGTGCCAGCAGCCCACCCTGTGTGGGAGGAGGAGAAGAGACCCAGTACTTC. Translating gives CASSPPCVGGGEETQYF. This chain uses TRBV14 with TRBJ2-5; TRBD2 might be the D (6 bases). Trimming took off 4 bases at V and 3 bases at J, with 21 bases between the two ends. Germline assignment: CDR1 SGHDN and CDR2 FVKESK. This CDR3 has 17 residues.

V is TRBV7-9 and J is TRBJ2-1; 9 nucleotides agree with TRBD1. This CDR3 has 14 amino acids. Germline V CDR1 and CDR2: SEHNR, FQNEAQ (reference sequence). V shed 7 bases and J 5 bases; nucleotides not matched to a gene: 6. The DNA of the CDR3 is TGTGCCAGCACGCAAGGACAGGGGAACAATGAGCAGTTCTTC. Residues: CASTQGQGNNEQFF.

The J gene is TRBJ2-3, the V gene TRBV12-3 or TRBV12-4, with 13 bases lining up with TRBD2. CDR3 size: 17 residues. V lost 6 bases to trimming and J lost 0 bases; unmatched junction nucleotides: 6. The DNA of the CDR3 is TGTGCCAGCAGCCAGAAGGGACTAGCGGGAAGCACAGATACGCAGTATTTT. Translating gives CASSQKGLAGSTDTQYF.

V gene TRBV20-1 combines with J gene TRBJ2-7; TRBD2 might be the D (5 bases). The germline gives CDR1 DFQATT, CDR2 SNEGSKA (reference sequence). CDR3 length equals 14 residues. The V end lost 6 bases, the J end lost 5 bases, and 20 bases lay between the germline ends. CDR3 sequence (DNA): TGCAGTGCCTGGAGGCGGGCCGGTGGAGACGAGCAGTACTTC. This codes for CSAWRRAGGDEQYF.

CDR3 loop: CSANPYGTRAGGWPQHF. CDR3 sequence (DNA): TGCAGTGCTAATCCCTACGGAACTAGGGCAGGGGGCTGGCCCCAGCATTTT. The chain carries TRBV20-1 and TRBJ1-5; TRBD1 matches at 8 bases. There are 17 residues in the CDR3. V shed 4 bases, J shed 9 bases, and the junction held 20 bases outside the gene matches. CDR1 DFQATT and CDR2 SNEGSKA come from the germline V gene (reference sequence).

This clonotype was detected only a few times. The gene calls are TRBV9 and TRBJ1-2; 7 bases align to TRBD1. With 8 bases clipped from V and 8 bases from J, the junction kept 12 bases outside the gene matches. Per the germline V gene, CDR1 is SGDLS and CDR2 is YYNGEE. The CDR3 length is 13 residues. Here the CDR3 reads CASSLRDRDGYTF. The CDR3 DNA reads TGTGCCAGTAGTTTGCGTGACAGGGACGGCTACACCTTC.

DNA for the CDR3: TGCGCCAGCAGGCAGGGATGGTCAACTAATGAAAAACTGTTTTTT. It specifies CASRQGWSTNEKLFF. V gene TRBV4-1 combines with J gene TRBJ1-4, with a possible D match to TRBD1 (5 bases). V lost 6 bases and J 0 bases, leaving 11 bases between the germline ends. Germline V gives CDR1 MGHRA, CDR2 YSYEKL. The CDR3 runs 15 residues.

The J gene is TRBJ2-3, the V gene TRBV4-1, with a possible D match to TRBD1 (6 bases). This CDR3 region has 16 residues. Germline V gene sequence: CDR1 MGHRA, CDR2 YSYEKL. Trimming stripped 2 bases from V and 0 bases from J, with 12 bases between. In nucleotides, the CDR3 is TGCGCCAGCAGCCAAACTGGACAGCCTAGCACAGATACGCAGTATTTT. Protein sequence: CASSQTGQPSTDTQYF.

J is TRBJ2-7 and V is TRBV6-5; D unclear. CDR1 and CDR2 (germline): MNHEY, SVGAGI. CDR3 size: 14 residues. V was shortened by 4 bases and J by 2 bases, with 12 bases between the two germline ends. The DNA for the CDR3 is TGTGCCAGCAGTTCCACTCTGGGCCCCTACGAGCAGTACTTC. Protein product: CASSSTLGPYEQYF.

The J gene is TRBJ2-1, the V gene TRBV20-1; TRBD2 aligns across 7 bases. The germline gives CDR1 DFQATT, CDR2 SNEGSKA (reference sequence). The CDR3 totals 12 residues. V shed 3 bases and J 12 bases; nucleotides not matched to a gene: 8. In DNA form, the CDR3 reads TGCAGTGCTAGCCCCGGGGGGTACGGGCAGTTCTTC. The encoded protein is CSASPGGYGQFF.

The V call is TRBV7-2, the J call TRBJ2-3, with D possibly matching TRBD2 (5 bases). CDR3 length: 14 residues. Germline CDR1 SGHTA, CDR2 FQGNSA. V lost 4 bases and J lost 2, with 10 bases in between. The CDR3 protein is CASSSRDYTDTQYF. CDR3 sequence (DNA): TGTGCCAGCAGCTCACGGGATTACACAGATACGCAGTATTTT.

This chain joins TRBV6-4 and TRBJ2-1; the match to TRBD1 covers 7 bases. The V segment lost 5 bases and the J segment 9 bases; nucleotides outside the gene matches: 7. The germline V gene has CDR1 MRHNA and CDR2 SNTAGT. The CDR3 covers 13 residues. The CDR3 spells CASSPTGAGEQFF. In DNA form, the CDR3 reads TGTGCCAGCAGTCCTACAGGGGCAGGTGAGCAGTTCTTC.

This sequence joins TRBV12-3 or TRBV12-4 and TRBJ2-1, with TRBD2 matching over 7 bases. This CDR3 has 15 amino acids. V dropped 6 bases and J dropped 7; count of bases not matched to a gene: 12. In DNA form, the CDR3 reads TGTGCCAGCAGCCGATTAGGCGGGGGACTTAATGAGCAGTTCTTC. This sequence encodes CASSRLGGGLNEQFF.

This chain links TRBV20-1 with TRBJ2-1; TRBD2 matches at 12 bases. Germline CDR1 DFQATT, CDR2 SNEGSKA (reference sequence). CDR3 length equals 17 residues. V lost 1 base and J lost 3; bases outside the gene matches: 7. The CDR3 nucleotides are TGCAGTGCTAGAGTGGTGTCTAGCGGGAGGGTCTACAATGAGCAGTTCTTC. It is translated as CSARVVSSGRVYNEQFF.

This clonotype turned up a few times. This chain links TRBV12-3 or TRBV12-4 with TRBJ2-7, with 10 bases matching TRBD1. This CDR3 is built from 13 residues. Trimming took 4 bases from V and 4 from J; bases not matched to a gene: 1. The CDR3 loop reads CASSWDRGYEQYF. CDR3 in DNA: TGTGCCAGCAGTTGGGACAGGGGATACGAGCAGTACTTC.

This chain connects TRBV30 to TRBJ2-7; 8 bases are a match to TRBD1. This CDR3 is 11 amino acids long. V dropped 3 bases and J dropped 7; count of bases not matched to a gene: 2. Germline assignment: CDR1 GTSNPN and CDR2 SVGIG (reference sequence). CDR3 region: CAWSRGREQYF. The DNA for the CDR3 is TGTGCCTGGAGCAGGGGGCGTGAGCAGTACTTC.

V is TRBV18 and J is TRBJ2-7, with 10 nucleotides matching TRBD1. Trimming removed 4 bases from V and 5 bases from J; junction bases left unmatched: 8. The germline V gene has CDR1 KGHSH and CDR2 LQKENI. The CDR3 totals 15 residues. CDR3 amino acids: CASSLTGTGVHEQYF. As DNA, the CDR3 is TGTGCCAGCTCACTTACCGGGACAGGGGTCCACGAGCAGTACTTC.

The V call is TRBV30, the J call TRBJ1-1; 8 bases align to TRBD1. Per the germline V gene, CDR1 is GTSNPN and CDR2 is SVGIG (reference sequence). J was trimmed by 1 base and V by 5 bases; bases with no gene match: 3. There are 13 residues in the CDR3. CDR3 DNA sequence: TGTGCCTGGGCGGGACAGGCGAACACTGAAGCTTTCTTT. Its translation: CAWAGQANTEAFF.

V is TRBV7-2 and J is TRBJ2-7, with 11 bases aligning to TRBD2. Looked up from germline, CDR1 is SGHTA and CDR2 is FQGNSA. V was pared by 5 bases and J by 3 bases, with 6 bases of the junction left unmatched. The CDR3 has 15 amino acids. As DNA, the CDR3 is TGTGCCAGCAGCGCACACCTAGCGGGAGGCTACGAGCAGTACTTC. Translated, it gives CASSAHLAGGYEQYF.

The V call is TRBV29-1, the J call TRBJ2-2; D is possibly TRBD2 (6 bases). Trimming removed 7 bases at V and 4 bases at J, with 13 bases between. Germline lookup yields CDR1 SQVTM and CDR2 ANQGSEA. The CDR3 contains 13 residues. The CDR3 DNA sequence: TGCAGCGCCGGGAGCGGTATCACCGGGGAGCTGTTTTTT. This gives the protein CSAGSGITGELFF.

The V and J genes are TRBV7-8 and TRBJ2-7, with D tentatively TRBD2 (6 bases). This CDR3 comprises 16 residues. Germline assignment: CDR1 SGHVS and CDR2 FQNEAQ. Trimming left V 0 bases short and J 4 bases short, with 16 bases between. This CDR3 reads CASSLAGTSLTYEQYF. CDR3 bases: TGTGCCAGCAGCTTAGCGGGGACTTCCCTCACGTACGAGCAGTACTTC.

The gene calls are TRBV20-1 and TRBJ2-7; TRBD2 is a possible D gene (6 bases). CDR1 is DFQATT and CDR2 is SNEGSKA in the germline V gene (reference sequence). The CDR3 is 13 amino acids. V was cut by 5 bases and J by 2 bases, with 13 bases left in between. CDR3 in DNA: TGCAGTGCTGGTAGCGGAAATACCTACGAGCAGTACTTC. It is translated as CSAGSGNTYEQYF.

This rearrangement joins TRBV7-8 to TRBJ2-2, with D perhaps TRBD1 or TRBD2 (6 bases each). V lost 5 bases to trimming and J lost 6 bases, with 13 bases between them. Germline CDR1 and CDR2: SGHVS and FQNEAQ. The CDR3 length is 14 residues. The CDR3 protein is CASSKGGTAGELFF. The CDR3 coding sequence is TGTGCCAGCAGCAAGGGGGGAACGGCCGGGGAGCTGTTTTTT.